This T cell receptor (beta chain) was recovered during a study of blood T cell repertoires in COVID-19. Assay used: immunoSEQ multiplex PCR; TCRdb lists only in-frame clones, some missing. The sample gives hundreds of thousands of clones, roughly 90% of which show up once; about 2% is in the top ten. The specimen sequenced was peripheral blood. The clonotype originates from a man between 18 and 29 years old with active or convalescent COVID-19.

The CDR3 DNA reads as TGCGCCAGCAGCCAGGCTAAGACTAGCGGACCCTACGAGCAGTACTTC. Protein sequence: CASSQAKTSGPYEQYF. The J gene is TRBJ2-7, the V gene TRBV4-1; 9 nucleotides line up with TRBD2. The CDR3 spans 16 residues. Trimming took 3 bases from V and 2 from J; bases not matched to a gene: 8. CDR1 and CDR2 from the germline V gene are MGHRA and YSYEKL.